This T cell receptor beta chain was sequenced for a study of identical twins. Study-wide results and caveats: Out-of-frame alpha sequences shared between twins exhibited an excess of low generation probability. Invariant populations such as MAIT and iNKT cells could partly muddle zero-insertion analyses. The abundant beta clonotypes from cord blood had fewer insertions, and memory repertoires had none of this.

TCRdb recomputed calls from the 5' RACE reads with MiXCR, one row per CDR3 protein. The repertoire includes about 550,000 distinct CDR3 sequences, approximately 20% of them detected once, and more than 0.4% sits in the top ten. Healthy Caucasian donors formed the entire cohort. This clonotype showed up just once. Its cognate antigen is unknown. At one end, the junction sequence differs from germline, possibly due to a read error. This sample also belongs to another study, concerning yellow fever vaccine responses in identical twins.

Sequencing was done on a sample of CD4+ T cells sorted from blood. This TCR came from a woman between 18 and 30 years old in good health.

The CDR3 DNA reads TGTACCAGCAGTTCAGGGACTAGCGGATCCCTAGCCAAAAACATTCAGTACTTC. Translating gives CTSSSGTSGSLAKNIQYF. The chain combines TRBV12-3 or TRBV12-4 with TRBJ2-4; 11 bases are a match to TRBD2. CDR3 length: 18 residues.